This T cell receptor beta chain was observed in a study of breast tumors, draining lymph nodes, adjacent tissues. The lymph nodes were axillary draining lymph nodes from breast cancer patients. This CDR3 comprises 15 residues. Germline assignment: CDR1 SQVTM and CDR2 ANQGSEA. With 6 bases clipped from V and 0 bases from J, the junction kept 6 bases outside the gene matches. Overall study results and limits: Findings are consistent with lymph node origin and intratumoral expansion of most tumor T cells.

TCRdb reprocessed the multiplex PCR reads with MiXCR, giving one entry per CDR3 protein. The sample contains about 180,000 distinct CDR3 sequences, about 34% of which appear only once. About this clonotype itself: Its antigen remains unknown.

The receptor comes from a female donor with breast cancer. Some clones in this sample may be carry-over from other donors' samples. Input material: axillary lymph node tissue. The J gene is TRBJ2-1, the V gene TRBV29-1; 9 bases are a match to TRBD2. In DNA form, the CDR3 reads TGCAGCGTCCAGTTACTAGCGGGCTCCTACAATGAGCAGTTCTTC. This translates into CSVQLLAGSYNEQFF.